The 30 T cell receptor beta chains below were found in one sample sequenced in a study of PD-1 blockade in classical Hodgkin lymphoma. Time point: cycle 4 day 1 (C4D1), after 5 to 7 weeks of nivolumab. Each patient relapsed following autologous stem cell transplantation, and prior brentuximab vedotin exposure differed. Produced via immunoSEQ multiplex PCR; TCRdb's table is partial and in-frame only. The sample has fewer than 45,000 clones, roughly two thirds seen once. The source was peripheral blood mononuclear cells (PBMCs), collected before the fourth cycle of nivolumab. The receptors were sampled from a human donor with classical Hodgkin lymphoma.

The chain has TRBV6-5 and TRBJ1-1; 7 bases map to TRBD1. V shed 7 bases, J shed 0 bases, and the junction held 8 bases outside the gene matches. Looked up from germline, CDR1 is MNHEY and CDR2 is SVGAGI. The CDR3 contains 15 residues. As DNA, the CDR3 is TGTGCCAGCATCCCTAGGGGGCAGATGAACACTGAAGCTTTCTTT. Protein: CASIPRGQMNTEAFF.

The V gene is TRBV30, the J gene TRBJ2-1; D is undetermined. Trimming cost V 4 bases and J 1 base, with 20 bases left between them. This CDR3 is built from 17 residues. The germline V gene encodes CDR1 GTSNPN and CDR2 SVGIG (reference sequence). CDR3 residues: CAWIPLGIAKSYNEQFF. The DNA for the CDR3 is TGTGCCTGGATCCCCCTGGGAATCGCGAAGTCCTACAATGAGCAGTTCTTC.

The chain joins TRBV7-9 to TRBJ2-3, with 9 bases lining up with TRBD2. The V gene's germline CDR1 is SEHNR and CDR2 FQNEAQ (reference sequence). V dropped 1 base and J dropped 2; count of bases not matched to a gene: 10. The length of the CDR3 is 18 residues. The CDR3 bases are TGTGCCAGCAGCTTAGTCCGCCGAGCGGGGGGACTCACAGATACGCAGTATTTT. Encoded protein: CASSLVRRAGGLTDTQYF.

The chain links TRBV5-4 to TRBJ1-3; D call uncertain. With 0 bases removed from V and 0 bases from J, the gap between germline ends came to 7 bases. Germline V gene data show CDR1 as SGHNT and CDR2 as YYREEE (reference sequence). CDR3 length: 15 amino acids. CDR3 sequence: CASSLDGLSGNTIYF. As DNA, the CDR3 is TGTGCCAGCAGCTTGGACGGGCTCTCTGGAAACACCATATATTTT. Using reference TRBV5-4 and TRBJ1-3 for the parts outside the CDR3, the full variable domain is ETGVTQSPTHLIKTRGQQVTLRCSSQSGHNTVSWYQQALGQGPQFIFQYYREEENGRGNFPPRFSGLQFPNYSSELNVNALELDDSALYLCASSLDGLSGNTIYFGEGSWLTVV.

V and J are TRBV21-1 and TRBJ2-7; the table's D gene call, TRBD1, was not cross checked with the DNA. TRBV21-1 is a pseudogene. CDR3 size: 16 residues. The CDR3 here is CASSPRDREVWDEQYF. CDR3 bases: TGTGCCAGCAGCCCCCGGGACAGGGAGGTTTGGGACGAGCAGTACTTC.

V and J are TRBV27 and TRBJ1-5; the D gene is possibly TRBD1 (5 bases). This CDR3 has 13 amino acids. The germline V gene has CDR1 MNHEY and CDR2 SMNVEV (reference sequence). Trimming took 6 bases from V and 9 from J, leaving 15 bases between them. The CDR3 reads CASSPPRGAPQHF. The CDR3 DNA reads as TGTGCCAGCAGCCCCCCGCGTGGGGCGCCCCAGCATTTT.

This chain uses TRBV11-2 with TRBJ2-5, with D tentatively TRBD1 (6 bases). The CDR3 contains 15 residues. The germline V gene encodes CDR1 SGHAT and CDR2 FQNNGV. Trimming pared 1 base from V and 5 bases from J, leaving 14 bases between. In DNA form, the CDR3 reads TGTGCCAGCAGCTTAGGGGGGCAATCCGGGGAGACCCAGTACTTC. It codes for CASSLGGQSGETQYF.

The chain employs TRBV6-5 and TRBJ2-7, with TRBD1 matching over 7 bases. V shed 6 bases and J 7 bases; nucleotides not matched to a gene: 9. Germline-derived CDR1 and CDR2 are MNHEY and SVGAGI. CDR3 length equals 13 residues. In DNA form, the CDR3 reads TGTGCCAGCAGCAAACAGGGGTTTGGAGAGCAGTACTTC. This sequence encodes CASSKQGFGEQYF.

V is TRBV29-1 and J is TRBJ2-7; D uncertain. Per germline, CDR1 SQVTM and CDR2 ANQGSEA. This CDR3 spans 13 amino acids. V shed 0 bases and J shed 2 bases, with 8 bases lying between them. The CDR3 DNA sequence: TGCAGCGTTGAAGATCGGCGGACCTACGAGCAGTACTTC. Translation: CSVEDRRTYEQYF.

The chain employs TRBV28 and TRBJ2-5; D uncertain. CDR1 and CDR2 from the germline V gene are MDHEN and SYDVKM. Trimming removed 4 bases at V and 5 bases at J, with 17 bases between. The CDR3 contains 15 residues. This chain's CDR3 is CASSYAQDARETQYF. The CDR3 DNA sequence: TGTGCCAGCAGTTACGCGCAGGACGCAAGGGAGACCCAGTACTTC.

This chain connects TRBV5-1 to TRBJ2-5; 9 bases are a match to TRBD1. This CDR3 is built from 14 residues. V shed 5 bases, J shed 4 bases, and the junction held 6 bases outside the gene matches. Germline assignment: CDR1 SGHRS and CDR2 YFSETQ. CDR3 bases: TGCGCCAGCAGGGTACAGGGGGCCGGAGAGACCCAGTACTTC. Protein sequence: CASRVQGAGETQYF.

The chain uses TRBV6-6 and TRBJ2-3; D not resolved. The CDR3 is made up of 16 amino acids. V dropped 6 bases and J dropped 6 bases, with 22 bases sitting between them. Germline lookup yields CDR1 MNHNY and CDR2 SVGAGI (reference sequence). The CDR3 bases are TGTGCCAGCAGCCCCGGAGAAAGTGCATGGGCCGATACGCAGTATTTT. This codes for CASSPGESAWADTQYF.

The J gene is TRBJ1-1, the V gene TRBV18; 8 bases align to TRBD1. Unmatched junction bases numbered 2, after V lost 8 bases and J lost 0 bases. CDR3 length: 13 amino acids. Germline V CDR1 and CDR2: KGHSH, LQKENI. The CDR3 loop is CASVGQVNTEAFF. The CDR3 bases are TGTGCCAGCGTGGGACAGGTGAACACTGAAGCTTTCTTT.

The chain has TRBV28 and TRBJ1-2, with 7 positions matching TRBD1. The CDR3 loop spans 17 amino acids. J was trimmed by 2 bases and V by 7 bases; bases with no gene match: 16. Germline CDR1 MDHEN, CDR2 SYDVKM. Here the CDR3 reads CASIPGGVHRENYGYTF. The CDR3, as DNA: TGTGCCAGCATCCCAGGGGGGGTCCACAGGGAGAACTATGGCTACACCTTC.

The chain is built from TRBV28 and TRBJ1-5; D gene ambiguous. The V gene's germline CDR1 is MDHEN and CDR2 SYDVKM. The V end lost 6 bases, the J end lost 6 bases, and 12 bases lay between the germline ends. The CDR3 covers 13 residues. In DNA form, the CDR3 reads TGTGCCAGCAGCACGTCGGAGGGTCAGCCCCAGCATTTT. It encodes CASSTSEGQPQHF.

The chain couples TRBV28 to TRBJ2-2; 9 positions agree with TRBD2. The CDR3 totals 14 residues. Per the germline V gene, CDR1 is MDHEN and CDR2 is SYDVKM. With V trimmed by 5 bases and J by 10 bases, 8 bases remained unmatched. For the CDR3, the DNA is TGTGCCAGCAGTGTACTAGCGGGCCGGTTGGAGCTGTTTTTT. This sequence encodes CASSVLAGRLELFF.

There are a few counts of this clone. V usage is TRBV28 and J usage is TRBJ2-1; perhaps TRBD1 as D (5 bases). The V end was cut by 1 base, the J end by 8 bases, with 12 bases between. Per the germline V gene, CDR1 is MDHEN and CDR2 is SYDVKM. The CDR3 totals 14 residues. The CDR3: CASSLLGRVHEQFF. The DNA of the CDR3 is TGTGCCAGCAGTTTATTGGGCAGGGTCCATGAGCAGTTCTTC.

This rearrangement joins TRBV30 to TRBJ2-1, with D uncertain. Germline V gives CDR1 GTSNPN, CDR2 SVGIG (reference sequence). Between the trimmed V and J ends, which lost 0 bases and 8 bases, there was a span of 11 bases. The CDR3 loop spans 13 amino acids. The CDR3 is CAWSVRWTDEQFF. In DNA form, the CDR3 reads TGTGCCTGGAGTGTAAGATGGACCGATGAGCAGTTCTTC.

Ten or more counts support this clone. The V and J genes are TRBV28 and TRBJ1-4; D is unresolved. Trimming pared 0 bases from V and 3 bases from J, leaving 5 bases between. In germline, CDR1 is MDHEN, CDR2 SYDVKM. The CDR3 runs 14 residues. In DNA form, the CDR3 reads TGTGCCAGCAGTTTATGGGAACCTAATGAAAAACTGTTTTTT. Residues: CASSLWEPNEKLFF.

This clone was observed a few times. The gene calls are TRBV30 and TRBJ2-5, with a tentative D call TRBD1 (6 bases). The CDR3 contains 13 residues. Per germline, CDR1 GTSNPN and CDR2 SVGIG (reference sequence). Trimming took off 3 bases at V and 2 bases at J, with 10 bases between the two ends. CDR3 protein: CAWSRGPQETQYF. Here the CDR3 DNA reads TGTGCCTGGAGCAGGGGACCTCAAGAGACCCAGTACTTC.

J is TRBJ2-5 and V is TRBV7-9; D assignment may be TRBD1 or TRBD2 (5 bases each). The CDR3 is 14 residues long. Germline assignment: CDR1 SEHNR and CDR2 FQNEAQ (reference sequence). Between the trimmed V and J ends, which lost 2 bases and 5 bases, there was a span of 12 bases. Here the CDR3 reads CASSLTRERETQYF. The CDR3 region has the DNA TGTGCCAGCAGCTTAACCAGGGAGCGTGAGACCCAGTACTTC.

The V and J genes are TRBV18 and TRBJ2-2, with 14 nucleotides matching TRBD2. V lost 8 bases to trimming and J lost 3 bases; unmatched junction nucleotides: 11. The CDR3 runs to 18 residues. Germline V gene data show CDR1 as KGHSH and CDR2 as LQKENI. The CDR3 bases are TGTGCCAGCCCTCTTACCGGGACTAGCGGGAGCCACACCGGGGAGCTGTTTTTT. Its protein is CASPLTGTSGSHTGELFF.

This clone has only a few counts. This rearrangement joins TRBV27 to TRBJ2-3; D is ambiguous. V was trimmed by 3 bases and J by 0 bases, leaving 7 bases between them. This CDR3 is 14 amino acids long. Germline V gives CDR1 MNHEY, CDR2 SMNVEV (reference sequence). The CDR3 spells CASSFPDSTDTQYF. The DNA for the CDR3 is TGTGCCAGCAGTTTTCCCGACAGCACAGATACGCAGTATTTT.

The rearrangement joins TRBV7-2 to TRBJ2-3; 7 bases align to TRBD2. The germline gives CDR1 SGHTA, CDR2 FQGNSA. Germline trimming cut 5 bases from V and 4 bases from J; bases unmatched to any gene: 9. This CDR3 comprises 15 residues. The CDR3 region is CASSKDGGSADTQYF. The CDR3, as DNA: TGTGCCAGCAGCAAAGACGGGGGGAGCGCAGATACGCAGTATTTT.

This chain joins TRBV5-1 and TRBJ2-4; D perhaps matches TRBD1 (5 bases). Germline CDR1 SGHRS, CDR2 YFSETQ. The V and J ends lost 0 bases and 8 bases respectively, with 15 bases between them. The CDR3 length is 15 residues. This CDR3 is CASSLGLTDQDIQYF. As DNA, the CDR3 is TGCGCCAGCAGCTTGGGTTTGACAGATCAGGACATTCAGTACTTC.

This chain joins TRBV7-2 and TRBJ2-5; D not resolved. Germline V CDR1 and CDR2: SGHTA, FQGNSA. The V gene lost 5 bases and the J gene lost 2 bases, with 3 bases spanning the gap. The CDR3 totals 11 residues. As DNA, the CDR3 is TGTGCCAGCAGCGTACAAGAGACCCAGTACTTC. Translating gives CASSVQETQYF.

The CDR3 DNA reads TGTGCCAGCAGCTTGGCCCTAACTAATGAAAAACTGTTTTTT. It is translated as CASSLALTNEKLFF. The chain is built from TRBV5-8 and TRBJ1-4; D remains unclear. CDR3 length: 14 amino acids. The ends were cut back, 0 bases at V and 1 base at J, with 4 bases in the middle. CDR1 is SGHTS and CDR2 is YDEGEE in the germline V gene.

This sequence joins TRBV6-1 and TRBJ2-5; 7 bases fit TRBD2. The CDR3 length is 13 residues. Trimming removed 4 bases from V and 2 bases from J; junction bases left unmatched: 1. CDR1 and CDR2 from the germline V gene are MNHNS and SASEGT. Here the CDR3 DNA reads TGTGCCAGCAGTGGGGACTATCAAGAGACCCAGTACTTC. Translating it yields CASSGDYQETQYF.

V gene TRBV29-1 combines with J gene TRBJ2-7; 9 bases map to TRBD1. The germline CDR1 and CDR2 sequences are SQVTM and ANQGSEA. The V segment lost 7 bases and the J segment 0 bases; nucleotides outside the gene matches: 13. The CDR3 contains 16 residues. CDR3 nucleotide sequence: TGCAGCGCCTCCCATCGGGACAGGGCCAGCTCCTACGAGCAGTACTTC. Translating it yields CSASHRDRASSYEQYF.

Regarding this clone: This may stem from a read error, because a much larger clone lies one nucleotide away. The J gene is TRBJ2-7, the V gene TRBV7-2; no reliable D call. V lost 5 bases, J lost 0 bases, and 2 bases lay in between. The CDR3 has 11 amino acids. Germline V gene lookup returns CDR1 SGHTA and CDR2 FQGNSA. This chain's CDR3 is CASSDSYEQYF. CDR3 nucleotide sequence: TGTGCCAGCAGCGACTCCTACGAGCAGTACTTC.